This T cell receptor beta chain was identified during a study of blood T cells in healthy people across ages. General observations from the study: Unsorted PBMC input precluded a conclusive naive versus antigen-experienced comparison.

To note about this clonotype: Its matching antigen is unknown.

The total RNA that was extracted per sample amounted to at least 5 micrograms. For the second PCR, which ran for 7 to 11 cycles, a sample-barcoded 5' primer and a J-beta primer mix were used. TCRdb re-called the 5' RACE reads through MiXCR, storing one row per CDR3 protein. The sample lists roughly 830,000 distinct CDR3 sequences, around 62% occurring once. There are 24 residues in the CDR3. Trimming took 2 bases from V and 4 from J; bases not matched to a gene: 25. Per germline, CDR1 MNHEY and CDR2 SVGEGT. The sample consisted of blood. The rearrangement uses TRBV6-2 or TRBV6-3 and TRBJ2-1, with 14 bases fitting TRBD2. This receptor was identified in a man between 25 and 39 years old in good health. Here the CDR3 reads CASSYRTSGGPPNTPGPFYNEQFF. In DNA, the CDR3 is TGTGCCAGCAGTTACCGGACTAGCGGGGGGCCACCTAACACACCAGGGCCTTTTTACAATGAGCAGTTCTTC.